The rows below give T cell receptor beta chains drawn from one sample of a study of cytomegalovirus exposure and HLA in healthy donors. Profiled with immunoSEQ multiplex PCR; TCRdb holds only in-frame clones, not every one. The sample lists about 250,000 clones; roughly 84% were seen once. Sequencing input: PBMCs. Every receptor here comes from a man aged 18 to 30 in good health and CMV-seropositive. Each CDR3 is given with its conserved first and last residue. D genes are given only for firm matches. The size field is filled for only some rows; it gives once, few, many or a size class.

CDR3nt: TGTGCCAGCAGCTTAGACCCGGGGAGCTCCTACGAGCAGTACTTC
CDR3aa: CASSLDPGSSYEQYF
v_gene: TRBV11-2
j_gene: TRBJ2-7
abundance: once
d_gene: -

CDR3nt: TGTGCCAGCAGCTTAGCTCTAGAGCGAGCCTACGAGCAGTACTTC
CDR3aa: CASSLALERAYEQYF
v_gene: TRBV11-1
j_gene: TRBJ2-7
abundance: -
d_gene: -

CDR3nt: TGTGCCAGCGGATCCCGGGACTACTTTCACGAGCAGTACTTC
CDR3aa: CASGSRDYFHEQYF
v_gene: TRBV27
j_gene: TRBJ2-7
abundance: -
d_gene: TRBD2

CDR3nt: TGTGCCAGCACTTGGGGCAGCATGAGCTCCTACAATGAGCAGTTCTTC
CDR3aa: CASTWGSMSSYNEQFF
v_gene: TRBV2
j_gene: TRBJ2-1
abundance: once
d_gene: -

CDR3nt: TGCGCCAGCAGCTTTCGGACAGGGAATGAAAAACTGTTTTTT
CDR3aa: CASSFRTGNEKLFF
v_gene: TRBV5-1
j_gene: TRBJ1-4
abundance: -
d_gene: TRBD1

CDR3nt: TGTGCCAGCAGTATTGAAACAGGCTATAATGAAAAACTGTTTTTT
CDR3aa: CASSIETGYNEKLFF
v_gene: TRBV2
j_gene: TRBJ1-4
abundance: -
d_gene: -

CDR3nt: TGTGCCAGCAGTGACTGGGGCGGGACAGTGAACACTGAAGCTTTCTTT
CDR3aa: CASSDWGGTVNTEAFF
v_gene: TRBV25-1
j_gene: TRBJ1-1
abundance: -
d_gene: TRBD1

CDR3nt: TGTGCCATCAGGGAGACTCCCCGGGAGACCCAGTACTTC
CDR3aa: CAIRETPRETQYF
v_gene: TRBV10-3
j_gene: TRBJ2-5
abundance: -
d_gene: -

CDR3nt: TGTGCCAGCATTGGGACTAGCGGTAACAATGAGCAGTTCTTC
CDR3aa: CASIGTSGNNEQFF
v_gene: TRBV27
j_gene: TRBJ2-1
abundance: -
d_gene: TRBD2

CDR3nt: TGTGCCAGCGCCACGGGAGAGGAGCAGTACTTC
CDR3aa: CASATGEEQYF
v_gene: TRBV7-9
j_gene: TRBJ2-7
abundance: -
d_gene: -

CDR3nt: TGTGCCAGTCGACGGGACATGAACACTGAAGCTTTCTTT
CDR3aa: CASRRDMNTEAFF
v_gene: TRBV2
j_gene: TRBJ1-1
abundance: many
d_gene: -

CDR3nt: TGTGCCAGCAGTTTAGACAGAAACTATGGCTACACCTTC
CDR3aa: CASSLDRNYGYTF
v_gene: TRBV27
j_gene: TRBJ1-2
abundance: -
d_gene: -

CDR3nt: TGTGCCAGCAGTCAGGGGTCCAGGGAGCAGTACTTC
CDR3aa: CASSQGSREQYF
v_gene: TRBV27
j_gene: TRBJ2-7
abundance: -
d_gene: -

CDR3nt: TGTGCCAGCAGTGATCTCGGGACAGGGGGTGACTATGGCTACACCTTC
CDR3aa: CASSDLGTGGDYGYTF
v_gene: TRBV2
j_gene: TRBJ1-2
abundance: -
d_gene: TRBD1

CDR3nt: TGTGCCATCAGTGGGGACAGACCCTCGGACACTGAAGCTTTCTTT
CDR3aa: CAISGDRPSDTEAFF
v_gene: TRBV10-3
j_gene: TRBJ1-1
abundance: -
d_gene: TRBD1

CDR3nt: TGTGCCAGCAGCTTCCTAAATAGCAATCAGCCCCAGCATTTT
CDR3aa: CASSFLNSNQPQHF
v_gene: TRBV7-2
j_gene: TRBJ1-5
abundance: -
d_gene: -

CDR3nt: TGTGCCAGCAGTTGGCGCGTTAGAGAGACCCAGTACTTC
CDR3aa: CASSWRVRETQYF
v_gene: TRBV28
j_gene: TRBJ2-5
abundance: few
d_gene: -

CDR3nt: TGTGCCTGGAGTGTACTCAGCGGGAGGTTAAATGAGCAGTTCTTC
CDR3aa: CAWSVLSGRLNEQFF
v_gene: TRBV30
j_gene: TRBJ2-1
abundance: -
d_gene: TRBD2

CDR3nt: TGCAGTGCTAGAGCCGGGGAAAGGGACAGGTTT
CDR3aa: CSARAGERDRF
v_gene: TRBV20-1
j_gene: TRBJ1-1
abundance: -
d_gene: TRBD1

CDR3nt: TGCAGCCCGGGCGGCGATGAGCAGTTCTTC
CDR3aa: CSPGGDEQFF
v_gene: TRBV29-1
j_gene: TRBJ2-1
abundance: -
d_gene: -

CDR3nt: TGTGCCACCGCAGATTGGGCTTTCGAACGGCAGCCCCAGCATTTT
CDR3aa: CATADWAFERQPQHF
v_gene: TRBV6-1
j_gene: TRBJ1-5
abundance: -
d_gene: -

CDR3nt: TGTGCCAGCAGTTCCAGCTACGAGCAGTACTTC
CDR3aa: CASSSSYEQYF
v_gene: TRBV27
j_gene: TRBJ2-7
abundance: -
d_gene: -

CDR3nt: TGCGCCAGCAGTGAGTCCTTAGGCTACGAGCAGTACTTC
CDR3aa: CASSESLGYEQYF
v_gene: TRBV10-1
j_gene: TRBJ2-7
abundance: -
d_gene: -

CDR3nt: TGTGCCAGCAGCGTAAATCCTAGCGGGACTAGCACAGATACGCAGTATTTT
CDR3aa: CASSVNPSGTSTDTQYF
v_gene: TRBV9
j_gene: TRBJ2-3
abundance: -
d_gene: TRBD2

CDR3nt: TGTGCCAGCTCACCTTCTGGGACAGTCTACGAGCAGTACTTC
CDR3aa: CASSPSGTVYEQYF
v_gene: TRBV18
j_gene: TRBJ2-7
abundance: few
d_gene: TRBD1

CDR3nt: TGTGCCAGCTCACCACTATTCACATTGCAAGAGACCCAGTACTTC
CDR3aa: CASSPLFTLQETQYF
v_gene: TRBV18
j_gene: TRBJ2-5
abundance: -
d_gene: -

CDR3nt: TGTGCCAGCAGTTCAGCACAGGGTATTACCTACCTAAGCACAGATACGCAGTATTTT
CDR3aa: CASSSAQGITYLSTDTQYF
v_gene: TRBV27
j_gene: TRBJ2-3
abundance: -
d_gene: -

CDR3nt: TGTGCCTGGAGTGTATCAGGGGGAGGCTATGGCTACACCTTC
CDR3aa: CAWSVSGGGYGYTF
v_gene: TRBV30
j_gene: TRBJ1-2
abundance: -
d_gene: TRBD1

CDR3nt: TGTGCCAGCAGAAAAGAGGGGGCATCTGAAGCTTTCTTT
CDR3aa: CASRKEGASEAFF
v_gene: TRBV2
j_gene: TRBJ1-1
abundance: -
d_gene: TRBD1

CDR3nt: TGTGCCAGTGAAAAACTAGCGGGAGGGCTTAATGAGCAGTTCTTC
CDR3aa: CASEKLAGGLNEQFF
v_gene: TRBV2
j_gene: TRBJ2-1
abundance: -
d_gene: TRBD2

CDR3nt: TGCGCCAGCAGCTGGGAATCAGGGCACGAGCAGTACTTC
CDR3aa: CASSWESGHEQYF
v_gene: TRBV5-1
j_gene: TRBJ2-7
abundance: once
d_gene: -

CDR3nt: TGTGCCTGGACTAGACAGGGGGCAGTGGCATGGGGCTACACCTTC
CDR3aa: CAWTRQGAVAWGYTF
v_gene: TRBV30
j_gene: TRBJ1-2
abundance: -
d_gene: TRBD1

CDR3nt: TGCGCCAGCAGCCTTACAGGGAAGGGTAACTATGGCTACACCTTC
CDR3aa: CASSLTGKGNYGYTF
v_gene: TRBV5-1
j_gene: TRBJ1-2
abundance: few
d_gene: -

CDR3nt: TGTGCCAGCAGCTGGGACATCGGGGTGGGCACTGAAGCTTTCTTT
CDR3aa: CASSWDIGVGTEAFF
v_gene: TRBV5-4
j_gene: TRBJ1-1
abundance: -
d_gene: -

CDR3nt: TGCGCCAGCAGCCCACCCCCTTTTCCCTCTGGGGCCAACGTCCTGACTTTC
CDR3aa: CASSPPPFPSGANVLTF
v_gene: TRBV5-1
j_gene: TRBJ2-6
abundance: -
d_gene: -

CDR3nt: TGTGCCAGCAGAAAATTAATAGGGACCGGGGAGCTGTTTTTT
CDR3aa: CASRKLIGTGELFF
v_gene: TRBV6-1
j_gene: TRBJ2-2
abundance: -
d_gene: -

CDR3nt: TGTGCCAGTCGTCCTGAGGGCTATGGCTACACCTTC
CDR3aa: CASRPEGYGYTF
v_gene: TRBV6-5
j_gene: TRBJ1-2
abundance: -
d_gene: -

CDR3nt: TGCGCCAGCAGCCAAGTCTGGACTAACACAGATACGCAGTATTTT
CDR3aa: CASSQVWTNTDTQYF
v_gene: TRBV4-3
j_gene: TRBJ2-3
abundance: -
d_gene: -

CDR3nt: TGTGCCAGCAGTGGGGGTAGGGGGCTGGATGGCTACACCTTC
CDR3aa: CASSGGRGLDGYTF
v_gene: TRBV2
j_gene: TRBJ1-2
abundance: few
d_gene: TRBD1

CDR3nt: TGTGCTAGTGGTCGCGGGACGGATTACAATGAGCAGTTCTTC
CDR3aa: CASGRGTDYNEQFF
v_gene: TRBV12-5
j_gene: TRBJ2-1
abundance: -
d_gene: -

CDR3nt: TGTGCCTGGAGTGTAACTAACACTGAAGCTTTCTTT
CDR3aa: CAWSVTNTEAFF
v_gene: TRBV30
j_gene: TRBJ1-1
abundance: -
d_gene: -

CDR3nt: TGTGCCAGCAGTTATGGGGAGGGAATTTACGAGCAGTACTTC
CDR3aa: CASSYGEGIYEQYF
v_gene: TRBV6-5
j_gene: TRBJ2-7
abundance: -
d_gene: TRBD2

CDR3nt: TGCGCCAGCAGCCAAGATCCAGGGCCCTACGAGCAGTACTTC
CDR3aa: CASSQDPGPYEQYF
v_gene: TRBV4-1
j_gene: TRBJ2-7
abundance: -
d_gene: -

CDR3nt: TGTGCCAGCAGTGCCGGGCTCCAAGAGACCCAGTACTTC
CDR3aa: CASSAGLQETQYF
v_gene: TRBV6-1
j_gene: TRBJ2-5
abundance: -
d_gene: -

CDR3nt: TGCAGTGCTACTAGTGACACTGAAGCTTTCTTT
CDR3aa: CSATSDTEAFF
v_gene: TRBV20-1
j_gene: TRBJ1-1
abundance: -
d_gene: -

CDR3nt: TGTGCCAGCAGCTTAGCGCGTGAGCAGGACCACGAGCAGTACTTC
CDR3aa: CASSLAREQDHEQYF
v_gene: TRBV7-7
j_gene: TRBJ2-7
abundance: -
d_gene: -

CDR3nt: TGCGCCAGCAGTGAGTCGACTCCTAGCGGGAACTACAATGAGCAGTTCTTC
CDR3aa: CASSESTPSGNYNEQFF
v_gene: TRBV10-1
j_gene: TRBJ2-1
abundance: -
d_gene: TRBD2

CDR3nt: TGTGCCAGCAGCCAATCTGCAGCGGGACAACACACAGATACGCAGTATTTT
CDR3aa: CASSQSAAGQHTDTQYF
v_gene: TRBV4-2
j_gene: TRBJ2-3
abundance: many
d_gene: -

CDR3nt: TGTGCCAGCAGCCGAACACCGGGACTAGCGGAAAATGAGCAGTTCTTC
CDR3aa: CASSRTPGLAENEQFF
v_gene: TRBV7-2
j_gene: TRBJ2-1
abundance: -
d_gene: TRBD2

CDR3nt: TGTGCCAGCAGTTACTCGAGTGGCGTCTACGAGCAGTACTTC
CDR3aa: CASSYSSGVYEQYF
v_gene: TRBV6-5
j_gene: TRBJ2-7
abundance: -
d_gene: -

CDR3nt: TGCGCCAGCAGCCGCATAGCTAGCGGGAGTTTTCAGGAGACCCAGTACTTC
CDR3aa: CASSRIASGSFQETQYF
v_gene: TRBV5-1
j_gene: TRBJ2-5
abundance: -
d_gene: TRBD2

CDR3nt: TGCGCCAGCAGCGGGACAGGGAAGTCCTACGAGCAGTACTTC
CDR3aa: CASSGTGKSYEQYF
v_gene: TRBV5-1
j_gene: TRBJ2-7
abundance: -
d_gene: TRBD1

CDR3nt: TGCAGCGTTGAAGAGAACCCTAACTATGGCTACACCTTC
CDR3aa: CSVEENPNYGYTF
v_gene: TRBV29-1
j_gene: TRBJ1-2
abundance: -
d_gene: -

CDR3nt: TGTGCCACCAGCAGAAGAGGACAGTCTTATAGCAATCAGCCCCAGCATTTT
CDR3aa: CATSRRGQSYSNQPQHF
v_gene: TRBV15
j_gene: TRBJ1-5
abundance: -
d_gene: -

CDR3nt: TGTGCCAGCAGCTCGTTAGCGGGGCCACGAGAGACCCAGTACTTC
CDR3aa: CASSSLAGPRETQYF
v_gene: TRBV5-4
j_gene: TRBJ2-5
abundance: -
d_gene: TRBD2

CDR3nt: TGTGCCAGCAGCTTAAATAGCCTAGCGAACCCCTTCTCCTACAATGAGCAGTTCTTC
CDR3aa: CASSLNSLANPFSYNEQFF
v_gene: TRBV11-2
j_gene: TRBJ2-1
abundance: -
d_gene: -

CDR3nt: TGTGCCAGCTCACCAGACAGGGTGAACACTGAAGCTTTCTTT
CDR3aa: CASSPDRVNTEAFF
v_gene: TRBV18
j_gene: TRBJ1-1
abundance: -
d_gene: TRBD1

CDR3nt: TGTGCCAGCACCCCGGGACACTACAATGAGCAGTTCTTC
CDR3aa: CASTPGHYNEQFF
v_gene: TRBV5-6
j_gene: TRBJ2-1
abundance: few
d_gene: -

CDR3nt: TGTGCCAGCAGTGAAGTGTCGGCGTATGAAGCTTTCTTT
CDR3aa: CASSEVSAYEAFF
v_gene: TRBV6-1
j_gene: TRBJ1-1
abundance: -
d_gene: -